Given below is one T cell receptor beta chain in context. This CDR3 has 14 amino acids. With the 5' RACE reads reprocessed, TCRdb shows one record per CDR3 protein and no DNA. The sample's table shows a few hundred thousand distinct CDR3 sequences. This specimen belongs to a study of monozygotic twins with inflammatory bowel disease. This TCR was sampled from a human donor with ulcerative colitis or Crohn's disease, or a healthy co-twin of an affected twin (not recorded which). V gene TRBV12-3 or TRBV12-4 combines with J gene TRBJ2-1; the TCRdb D gene call, TRBD1, has no DNA to confirm it. The sequencing input was blood. The CDR3 spells CASSPWGSYNEQFF.